One sample yielded the 20 T cell receptor beta chains listed below, sequenced in a study of T-cell reconstitution after alpha-beta-depleted transplantation in children. TCRbeta library preparation incorporated unique molecular identifiers. Using its own MiXCR run on the PCR reads, TCRdb lists one record per CDR3 protein. The data show 480,000 or so distinct CDR3 sequences, over 9.5% seen once. The sample in question was PBMCs, obtained before TCRalphabeta/CD19-depleted stem cell transplant. The receptors shown here come from a child aged 2 to 10 with inherited bone marrow failure, due to receive a stem cell transplant.

This clonotype was detected ten times or more. This rearrangement joins TRBV7-2 to TRBJ2-2; 10 nucleotides align to TRBD2. The CDR3 is 17 amino acids. Germline assignment: CDR1 SGHTA and CDR2 FQGNSA. V was pared by 3 bases and J by 4 bases, with 8 bases of the junction left unmatched. The CDR3 protein is CASSFPTAGGSTGELFF. CDR3 nucleotides: TGTGCCAGCAGCTTCCCAACAGCGGGAGGGTCCACCGGGGAGCTGTTTTTT.

In its sample, this clonotype was seen many times. The junction shows a germline mismatch at one end, possibly a read error. This chain uses TRBV7-2 with TRBJ2-7; maybe TRBD1 (5 bases). Germline CDR1 is SGHTA and CDR2 is FQGNSA. The CDR3 extends over 11 amino acids. For the CDR3, the DNA is TGTGCCAGCAGCTTAGCCTGGGGCCGAATCTTC. Its protein product is CASSLAWGRIF.

In this sample, this clonotype turned up many times. This sequence joins TRBV10-3 and TRBJ1-1; D is ambiguous. Trimming cost V 3 bases and J 3 bases, with 5 bases left between them. The germline gives CDR1 ENHRY, CDR2 SYGVKD. The CDR3 covers 12 residues. CDR3 amino acids: CAISEGYTEAFF. The CDR3 coding sequence is TGTGCCATCAGTGAAGGATACACTGAAGCTTTCTTT.

This chain uses TRBV25-1 with TRBJ2-7; D may be TRBD2 (6 bases). The CDR3 runs to 13 residues. Trimming left V 6 bases short and J 6 bases short, with 15 bases between. Germline lookup yields CDR1 MGHDK and CDR2 SYGVNS. CDR3 coding DNA: TGTGCCAGCAGCCCCGGGGACTTCGGCGAGCAGTACTTC. This codes for CASSPGDFGEQYF.

This clonotype has a handful of counts. The chain couples TRBV20-1 to TRBJ2-3, with 11 positions matching TRBD2. In germline, CDR1 is DFQATT, CDR2 SNEGSKA (reference sequence). The CDR3 has 15 residues. V gave up 6 bases and J gave up 3 bases; unmatched junction bases: 8. The chain's CDR3 is CSATLAGVRTDTQYF. In DNA form, the CDR3 reads TGCAGTGCCACACTAGCGGGAGTTCGAACAGATACGCAGTATTTT.

This clonotype was detected many times. This chain uses TRBV18 with TRBJ2-3; D unresolved. CDR1 KGHSH and CDR2 LQKENI come from the germline V gene. This CDR3 has 15 amino acids. V lost 1 base, J lost 1 base, and 9 bases lay in between. CDR3 sequence (DNA): TGTGCCAGCTCACCACAGGGAATCGGCACAGATACGCAGTATTTT. Residues: CASSPQGIGTDTQYF.

In the case of this clonotype: A much larger clonotype is one base distant, so this may be a read error. The chain has TRBV6-6 and TRBJ2-7; D call uncertain. V was pared by 7 bases and J by 4 bases, with 14 bases between. This CDR3 spans 13 amino acids. Germline CDR1 reads MNHNY; CDR2 reads SVGAGI (reference sequence). The CDR3 spells CASNKNTVYEQYF. In nucleotides, the CDR3 is TGTGCCAGCAACAAGAACACGGTTTACGAGCAGTACTTC.

This clonotype showed up many times. V and J are TRBV7-2 and TRBJ2-4; 7 positions agree with TRBD2. V lost 5 bases to trimming and J lost 8 bases; unmatched junction nucleotides: 12. The CDR3 has 15 amino acids. CDR1 and CDR2 (germline): SGHTA, FQGNSA. CDR3 residues: CASSTTSQSWDIQYF. The CDR3 coding sequence is TGTGCCAGCAGCACGACTAGCCAGAGTTGGGACATTCAGTACTTC.

The V gene is TRBV28, the J gene TRBJ2-7; unclear D gene. Germline V gene lookup returns CDR1 MDHEN and CDR2 SYDVKM. The CDR3 is 14 residues long. The ends were cut back, 10 bases at V and 2 bases at J, with 18 bases in the middle. CDR3 amino acids: CATTGWAHTYEQYF. CDR3 nucleotide sequence: TGTGCCACTACCGGTTGGGCCCACACCTACGAGCAGTACTTC.

The chain combines TRBV25-1 with TRBJ2-1, with 7 positions matching TRBD2. V shed 6 bases, J shed 4 bases, and the junction held 6 bases outside the gene matches. CDR1 and CDR2 (germline): MGHDK, SYGVNS. CDR3 length equals 14 residues. CDR3: CASRGSGTYNEQFF. The CDR3 nucleotides are TGTGCCAGCAGAGGGAGCGGGACTTACAATGAGCAGTTCTTC.

This clonotype was seen at least ten times. The chain combines TRBV6-2 or TRBV6-3 with TRBJ2-6; 7 nucleotides align to TRBD1. Germline CDR1 is MNHEY and CDR2 is SVGEGT. The CDR3 runs to 15 residues. V shed 6 bases, J shed 1 base, and the junction held 3 bases outside the gene matches. The CDR3 here is CASRATGSGANVLTF. CDR3 nucleotides: TGTGCCAGCAGGGCGACAGGGTCTGGGGCCAACGTCCTGACTTTC.

This clonotype was observed many times. V gene TRBV6-1 combines with J gene TRBJ1-1, with TRBD1 identical over 8 bases. Losses at the gene ends were 6 bases for V and 5 bases for J; bases not matched to a gene: 5. This CDR3 region has 13 residues. Looked up from germline, CDR1 is MNHNS and CDR2 is SASEGT. The CDR3, as DNA: TGTGCCAGCAGGACCAGGGGGCTTACTGAAGCTTTCTTT. Protein product: CASRTRGLTEAFF.

This clonotype occurred a few times. The chain joins TRBV12-3 or TRBV12-4 to TRBJ2-5; 15 bases line up with TRBD2. The V and J ends lost 5 bases and 4 bases, in that order; junction bases with no gene match: 5. CDR3 length: 16 residues. CDR3 DNA sequence: TGTGCCAGCAGTGGGGGACTAGCGGGAGGATCAGAGACCCAGTACTTC. Its translation is CASSGGLAGGSETQYF.

This clonotype was counted at least ten times. The chain has TRBV4-2 and TRBJ2-1; possibly TRBD1 or TRBD2 for D (5 bases each). CDR1 LGHNA and CDR2 YNFKEQ come from the germline V gene. V lost 1 base and J 5 bases, leaving 12 bases between the germline ends. The CDR3 runs 15 residues. The CDR3 bases are TGTGCCAGCAGCCAAGTGGGGGATCGCCACAATGAGCAGTTCTTC. Translated, it gives CASSQVGDRHNEQFF.

This clonotype appeared many times. The genes are TRBV2 and TRBJ2-7; TRBD2 agrees at 10 bases. The V gene end was trimmed by 8 bases and the J gene end by 4 bases; junction bases not matched to a gene: 8. The CDR3 sequence is 14 residues long. CDR1 is SNHLY and CDR2 is FYNNEI in the germline V gene. The CDR3 sequence: CASLSSGRAYEQYF. CDR3 coding DNA: TGTGCCAGCCTTTCGAGCGGGAGGGCTTACGAGCAGTACTTC.

This clonotype has at least ten counts. The chain is built from TRBV4-1 and TRBJ2-2, with D uncertain. Germline V gene lookup returns CDR1 MGHRA and CDR2 YSYEKL. The CDR3 covers 15 residues. V lost 4 bases to trimming and J lost 1 base, with 10 bases between them. The CDR3 is CASSLRPLNTGELFF. In DNA form, the CDR3 reads TGCGCCAGCAGCCTTAGACCGCTGAACACCGGGGAGCTGTTTTTT.

This clonotype was counted many times. The rearrangement joins TRBV7-2 to TRBJ2-6, with 10 bases matching TRBD2. Per germline, CDR1 SGHTA and CDR2 FQGNSA. The CDR3 totals 17 residues. The V gene end was trimmed by 5 bases and the J gene end by 0 bases; junction bases not matched to a gene: 4. This CDR3 is CASSRTSGSSGANVLTF. CDR3 nucleotides: TGTGCCAGCAGCCGGACTAGCGGTAGCTCTGGGGCCAACGTCCTGACTTTC.

This clonotype was recorded many times. The V gene is TRBV12-3 or TRBV12-4, the J gene TRBJ2-7; no clear D. Trimming removed 6 bases at V and 2 bases at J, with 11 bases between. The length of the CDR3 is 13 residues. The CDR3 loop reads CASSRPPTYEQYF. CDR3 DNA: TGTGCCAGCAGCCGACCGCCTACCTACGAGCAGTACTTC.

The chain recombines TRBV7-9 with TRBJ1-1; D call uncertain. Germline CDR1 SEHNR, CDR2 FQNEAQ (reference sequence). This CDR3 spans 15 amino acids. Trimming cost V 6 bases and J 0 bases, with 14 bases left between them. The CDR3 here is CASRSPQKMNTEAFF. For the CDR3, the DNA is TGTGCCAGCAGATCCCCCCAGAAGATGAACACTGAAGCTTTCTTT.

This clonotype occurred many times. The chain links TRBV28 to TRBJ2-7; maybe TRBD2 (6 bases). CDR1 and CDR2 (germline): MDHEN, SYDVKM. The CDR3 totals 14 residues. The V end was cut by 2 bases, the J end by 2 bases, with 10 bases between. Here the CDR3 reads CASSLTGDAYEQYF. The CDR3 nucleotides read TGTGCCAGCAGTTTAACGGGGGATGCCTACGAGCAGTACTTC.